The next 13 T cell receptor beta chains were all read from a single sample in a study of T cells expressing NK-cell markers. TCRdb re-called the 5' RACE reads and catalogs CDR3 proteins one per entry, DNA excluded. Its table lists 350,000 to 450,000 distinct CDR3 sequences. Sequenced: blood T cells: a sorted CD56 or NKG2C T cell subset, CD4+ or CD8+ T cells, or bulk PBMC T cells (not recorded which). The receptors shown here come from a man aged 18 to 69 in good health.

This rearrangement joins TRBV3-1 to TRBJ2-5; TCRdb gives TRBD1 as the D gene, but with no DNA this cannot be confirmed. Per the germline V gene, CDR1 is LGHDT and CDR2 is YNNKEL (reference sequence). The CDR3 is 13 amino acids. Here the CDR3 reads CASSMTGHETQYF.

The rearrangement uses TRBV20-1 and TRBJ2-5; checking the TCRdb D call of TRBD1 is not possible without DNA. The germline V gene has CDR1 DFQATT and CDR2 SNEGSKA (reference sequence). The CDR3 has 13 amino acids. This CDR3 reads CSAGQGQEETQYF.

This rearrangement joins TRBV6-5 to TRBJ1-5; the D call of TRBD1 rests on TCRdb alone, since no DNA is present to check it. The CDR3 consists of 15 residues. CDR1 is MNHEY and CDR2 is SVGAGI in the germline V gene. CDR3 region: CASSYSWTANQPQHF.

V usage is TRBV28 and J usage is TRBJ1-5; absent DNA, TCRdb's TRBD1 call cannot be checked. Germline-derived CDR1 and CDR2 are MDHEN and SYDVKM. The CDR3 has 19 amino acids. CDR3: CASSFYRDRGKVGNQPQHF.

This sequence joins TRBV11-2 and TRBJ2-3; without DNA, the TCRdb call of TRBD1 cannot be checked. Germline V gene sequence: CDR1 SGHAT, CDR2 FQNNGV. The CDR3 length is 15 residues. CDR3 sequence: CASSLMGGRGDTQYF.

The chain couples TRBV5-1 to TRBJ1-5. The CDR3 is 14 amino acids. The germline gives CDR1 SGHRS, CDR2 YFSETQ. The CDR3 here is CASSLFAGFQPQHF.

V and J are TRBV18 and TRBJ2-7. CDR3 size: 15 residues. Germline CDR1 is KGHSH and CDR2 is LQKENI. CDR3 in amino acids: CASSPLDTSSYEQYF. Full variable domain (outside the CDR3, taken from reference TRBV18 and TRBJ2-7): NAGVMQNPRHLVRRRGQEARLRCSPMKGHSHVYWYRQLPEEGLKFMVYLQKENIIDESGMPKERFSAEFPKEGPSILRIQQVVRGDSAAYFCASSPLDTSSYEQYFGPGTRLTVT.

The chain recombines TRBV6-1 with TRBJ1-1. The germline V gene has CDR1 MNHNS and CDR2 SASEGT. The CDR3 runs 12 residues. CDR3 protein: CASSEARRRAFF.

The J gene is TRBJ2-1, the V gene TRBV24-1; TCRdb selects TRBD2, and the lack of DNA leaves this call unchecked. This CDR3 is built from 13 residues. The V gene's germline CDR1 is KGHDR and CDR2 SFDVKD. This CDR3 is CATSDLASGGQFF.

This rearrangement joins TRBV11-2 to TRBJ2-7; the D call from TCRdb, TRBD2, cannot be confirmed without DNA. The CDR3 totals 20 residues. Germline lookup yields CDR1 SGHAT and CDR2 FQNNGV. CDR3 region: CASSLINRQRGGRESYEQYF.

The chain recombines TRBV19 with TRBJ2-5. Germline V lookup: CDR1 LNHDA, CDR2 SQIVND (reference sequence). CDR3 length equals 15 residues. The CDR3: CASSKSPVTEKTQYF.

This sequence joins TRBV19 and TRBJ1-5; TCRdb selects TRBD1, and the lack of DNA leaves this call unchecked. CDR1 is LNHDA, CDR2 SQIVND, per germline (reference sequence). The CDR3 is 15 amino acids. CDR3 residues: CASTLVGTSIQPQHF.

The rearrangement links TRBV12-3 or TRBV12-4 to TRBJ2-1; checking the TCRdb D call of TRBD1 is not possible without DNA. CDR3 length: 15 amino acids. The CDR3 spells CASRQGLPGVDEQFF.